The present entry profiles one T cell receptor (beta chain) with its context. This entry comes from a study of glioma-infiltrating T cells after dendritic cell vaccination. Trimming stripped 8 bases from V and 6 bases from J, with 17 bases between. Germline CDR1 reads SNHLY; CDR2 reads FYNNEI. The CDR3 spans 14 residues. Regarding time point: after dendritic cell vaccination, including at tumor progression/relapse. Here immunoSEQ multiplex PCR was the method, and the copy in TCRdb shows in-frame clones only, minus some. The top ten hold around 8.3% of the sample, which has fewer than 75,000 clones, approximately 81% seen once.

The chain links TRBV2 to TRBJ2-1; D is unresolved. Sequences were derived from blood, sampled after dendritic cell vaccination. The origin of this receptor is a human donor with glioblastoma. DNA of the CDR3: TGTGCCAGCTACCGGCCTTCCTCAGGCAATGAGCAGTTCTTC. Protein product: CASYRPSSGNEQFF.